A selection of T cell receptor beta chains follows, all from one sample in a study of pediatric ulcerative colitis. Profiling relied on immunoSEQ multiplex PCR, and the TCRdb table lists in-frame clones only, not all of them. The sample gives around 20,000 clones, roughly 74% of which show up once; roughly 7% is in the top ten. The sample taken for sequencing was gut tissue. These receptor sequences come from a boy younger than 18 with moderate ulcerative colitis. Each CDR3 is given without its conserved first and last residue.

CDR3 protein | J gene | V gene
ASSTLARETQY | TRBJ2-5 | TRBV11-2
ASSQSWRDPETQY | TRBJ2-5 | TRBV14
ASSWGTTGANVLT | TRBJ2-6 | TRBV2
ASSGQGFGNQPQH | TRBJ1-5 | TRBV6-1
AISEGYNEQF | TRBJ2-1 | TRBV10-3
ASSVESQPVDEQF | TRBJ2-1 | TRBV9
ASSIVGSGVRRGGYT | TRBJ1-2 | TRBV19
ATSRDRTTATEAF | TRBJ1-1 | TRBV15
ASSPLSEKLF | TRBJ1-4 | TRBV11-2
ASSLNRADNSPLH | TRBJ1-6 | TRBV5-1
ASSLGYTEAF | TRBJ1-1 | TRBV5-5
ASSHGQAASDTEAF | TRBJ1-1 | TRBV4-2
ASSYSATIADTQY | TRBJ2-3 | TRBV6-5
ASSVAGPGNTIY | TRBJ1-3 | TRBV2
ASSLRATEAF | TRBJ1-1 | TRBV7-8
ASSLWTRGGRGETQY | TRBJ2-5 | TRBV5-1
ASSQEGAYTGAGEQY | TRBJ2-7 | TRBV4-2
ASSPLSPVETQY | TRBJ2-5 | TRBV18
ASSLAPRTETYEQY | TRBJ2-7 | TRBV5-5
ASRLNDRGLEKLF | TRBJ1-4 | TRBV5-1
ASSPRRRGNTEAF | TRBJ1-1 | TRBV5-8
ASTGQGELSYEQY | TRBJ2-7 | TRBV6-1
ASSLGQVGSYEQY | TRBJ2-7 | TRBV7-8
ASSQGSYNSPLH | TRBJ1-6 | TRBV27
ASTLSGWDTEAF | TRBJ1-1 | TRBV5-1
ASRSGQGSYGYT | TRBJ1-2 | TRBV28
ASSQGSSSYNEQF | TRBJ2-1 | TRBV7-8
ASSPSLTVEAF | TRBJ1-1 | TRBV5-6
ASSLEQGSTDTQY | TRBJ2-3 | TRBV5-1
ASSLWTDWSPLH | TRBJ1-6 | TRBV5-4
ATQGVVGGYT | TRBJ1-2 | TRBV6-1
ASSQDRGPNIQY | TRBJ2-4 | TRBV4-2
ASSPMAASSYEQY | TRBJ2-7 | TRBV18
ASSEGGSPETQY | TRBJ2-5 | TRBV10-1
ASSQDRDYQTNEKLF | TRBJ1-4 | TRBV25-1
ASGLYGTGVVLGANVLT | TRBJ2-6 | TRBV12-5
ASSVEASYGYT | TRBJ1-2 | TRBV9
ATSRGGSYEQY | TRBJ2-7 | TRBV15
ASSVGFRPGLHTEAF | TRBJ1-1 | TRBV9
ASSRNAGTGVIRAYEQY | TRBJ2-7 | TRBV14
ASFAEKLF | TRBJ1-4 | TRBV6-5